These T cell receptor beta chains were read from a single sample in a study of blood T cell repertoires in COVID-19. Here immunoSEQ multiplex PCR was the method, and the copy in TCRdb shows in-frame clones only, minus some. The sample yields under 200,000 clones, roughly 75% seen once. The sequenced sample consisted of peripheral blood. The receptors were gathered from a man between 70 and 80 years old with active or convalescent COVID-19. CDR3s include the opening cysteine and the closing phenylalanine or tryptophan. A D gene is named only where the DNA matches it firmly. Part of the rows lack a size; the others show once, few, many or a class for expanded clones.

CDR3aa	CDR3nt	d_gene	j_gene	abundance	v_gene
CASSVDGGSQYF	TGTGCCAGCAGCGTAGACGGGGGATCCCAGTACTTC	NA	TRBJ2-7	few	TRBV9
CASSQEVRGTDTQYF	TGCGCCAGCAGCCAGGAGGTTCGGGGCACAGATACGCAGTATTTT	NA	TRBJ2-3	NA	TRBV5-1
CASSPNPYYTEAFF	TGTGCCAGCAGCCCTAACCCCTATTACACTGAAGCTTTCTTT	NA	TRBJ1-1	once	TRBV7-2
CASSFEAGTGFYGYTF	TGTGCCAGCAGCTTTGAGGCCGGGACAGGATTTTATGGCTACACCTTC	TRBD1	TRBJ1-2	few	TRBV5-6
CASSRLLYNSPLHF	TGTGCCAGCAGTCGACTGCTCTATAATTCACCCCTCCACTTT	NA	TRBJ1-6	few	TRBV28
CATSRESGARITF	TGTGCCACCAGCAGAGAGTCAGGGGCTCGAATCACCTTC	NA	TRBJ1-2	NA	TRBV15
CAISSTDSNYEQYF	TGTGCCATCAGCTCGACTGATTCCAACTACGAGCAGTACTTC	NA	TRBJ2-7	NA	TRBV10-3
CASSLQGLRSGANVLTF	TGCGCCAGCAGCTTGCAGGGGCTACGTTCTGGGGCCAACGTCCTGACTTTC	NA	TRBJ2-6	NA	TRBV5-1
CSVSQGGYTF	TGCAGCGTTAGTCAGGGTGGCTACACCTTC	NA	TRBJ1-2	NA	TRBV29-1
CASSESGPPGAEAFF	TGCGCCAGCAGTGAGTCGGGACCACCAGGGGCTGAAGCTTTCTTT	NA	TRBJ1-1	NA	TRBV10-1
CASSPLAGGVTDTQYF	TGTGCCAGCAGCCCGCTAGCGGGGGGCGTCACAGATACGCAGTATTTT	TRBD2	TRBJ2-3	NA	TRBV11-3
CASSSVAGGRETQYF	TGTGCCAGCAGTTCTGTAGCGGGGGGCCGCGAGACCCAGTACTTC	TRBD2	TRBJ2-5	NA	TRBV6-2/TRBV6-3
CATPGQVGEGVAQHF	TGTGCCACCCCGGGACAGGTCGGAGAAGGGGTGGCCCAGCATTTT	TRBD1	TRBJ1-5	NA	TRBV24-1
CASSVEAGTYEQYF	TGTGCCAGCAGCGTAGAGGCGGGAACCTACGAGCAGTACTTC	NA	TRBJ2-7	NA	TRBV9
CASSVGGGAGLYNEQFF	TGCGCCAGCAGCGTCGGGGGTGGGGCGGGACTTTACAATGAGCAGTTCTTC	NA	TRBJ2-1	NA	TRBV5-1
CASSLGLDRQETQYF	TGTGCCAGCAGCTTGGGACTGGACAGGCAAGAGACCCAGTACTTC	TRBD1	TRBJ2-5	NA	TRBV5-6
CASSFGVAGVNEQFF	TGCGCCAGCAGCTTCGGGGTAGCGGGAGTCAATGAGCAGTTCTTC	TRBD2	TRBJ2-1	NA	TRBV5-1